Sequencing of this T cell receptor beta chain was carried out in a study of cytotoxic CD8 clonotypes in ibrutinib-treated CLL. The intended depth for sequencing was 1 in 200,000 to 1 in 1 million T cells. Sequencing used immunoSEQ multiplex PCR; TCRdb keeps in-frame clones, though not all of them. The table records over 100,000 clones, approximately 58% of them present only once. Roughly 2 micrograms of genomic DNA from cryopreserved PBMCs went into TCR beta libraries. A note on this clone: Its antigen is not identified.

From germline, CDR1 is SGHRS and CDR2 YFSETQ. V was pared by 0 bases and J by 3 bases, with 10 bases between. The CDR3 is 14 residues long. General study results and limits: Pretreatment clonality was elevated relative to age-matched healthy donors and paralleled circulating CD8+ T-cell counts. Private clonotypes, not public ones, expanded at ibrutinib response.

This sequence was found in a human donor with chronic lymphocytic leukemia. The source material was PBMCs, sampled after 24 months of ibrutinib treatment. The V gene is TRBV5-1, the J gene TRBJ2-7; a possible D gene is TRBD1 (6 bases). The chain's CDR3 is CASSLGDTRYEQYF. The CDR3 DNA follows: TGCGCCAGCAGCTTGGGGGACACTCGCTACGAGCAGTACTTC. The full variable domain, its missing parts supplied by reference TRBV5-1 and TRBJ2-7, is KAGVTQTPRYLIKTRGQQVTLSCSPISGHRSVSWYQQTPGQGLQFLFEYFSETQRNKGNFPGRFSGRQFSNSRSEMNVSTLELGDSALYLCASSLGDTRYEQYFGPGTRLTVT.